This T cell receptor beta chain was observed in a study of control samples from healthy donors and cancer patients. TCRdb's table, derived via immunoSEQ multiplex PCR, lists solely in-frame clones and lacks some. The sample shows 60,000 to 75,000 clones, about 82% of them seen only once. In germline, CDR1 is LGHNA, CDR2 YSLEER. The ends lost 0 bases at V and 4 bases at J; junction bases unmatched: 3. The CDR3 runs 16 residues. This chain links TRBV4-3 with TRBJ2-2; TRBD2 matches 9 bases. This TCR was recovered from a man aged 35 to 55 in good health. Sample: blood. CDR3 region: CASSQDRLAATGELFF. CDR3 nucleotide sequence: TGCGCCAGCAGCCAAGATAGACTAGCGGCCACCGGGGAGCTGTTTTTT.